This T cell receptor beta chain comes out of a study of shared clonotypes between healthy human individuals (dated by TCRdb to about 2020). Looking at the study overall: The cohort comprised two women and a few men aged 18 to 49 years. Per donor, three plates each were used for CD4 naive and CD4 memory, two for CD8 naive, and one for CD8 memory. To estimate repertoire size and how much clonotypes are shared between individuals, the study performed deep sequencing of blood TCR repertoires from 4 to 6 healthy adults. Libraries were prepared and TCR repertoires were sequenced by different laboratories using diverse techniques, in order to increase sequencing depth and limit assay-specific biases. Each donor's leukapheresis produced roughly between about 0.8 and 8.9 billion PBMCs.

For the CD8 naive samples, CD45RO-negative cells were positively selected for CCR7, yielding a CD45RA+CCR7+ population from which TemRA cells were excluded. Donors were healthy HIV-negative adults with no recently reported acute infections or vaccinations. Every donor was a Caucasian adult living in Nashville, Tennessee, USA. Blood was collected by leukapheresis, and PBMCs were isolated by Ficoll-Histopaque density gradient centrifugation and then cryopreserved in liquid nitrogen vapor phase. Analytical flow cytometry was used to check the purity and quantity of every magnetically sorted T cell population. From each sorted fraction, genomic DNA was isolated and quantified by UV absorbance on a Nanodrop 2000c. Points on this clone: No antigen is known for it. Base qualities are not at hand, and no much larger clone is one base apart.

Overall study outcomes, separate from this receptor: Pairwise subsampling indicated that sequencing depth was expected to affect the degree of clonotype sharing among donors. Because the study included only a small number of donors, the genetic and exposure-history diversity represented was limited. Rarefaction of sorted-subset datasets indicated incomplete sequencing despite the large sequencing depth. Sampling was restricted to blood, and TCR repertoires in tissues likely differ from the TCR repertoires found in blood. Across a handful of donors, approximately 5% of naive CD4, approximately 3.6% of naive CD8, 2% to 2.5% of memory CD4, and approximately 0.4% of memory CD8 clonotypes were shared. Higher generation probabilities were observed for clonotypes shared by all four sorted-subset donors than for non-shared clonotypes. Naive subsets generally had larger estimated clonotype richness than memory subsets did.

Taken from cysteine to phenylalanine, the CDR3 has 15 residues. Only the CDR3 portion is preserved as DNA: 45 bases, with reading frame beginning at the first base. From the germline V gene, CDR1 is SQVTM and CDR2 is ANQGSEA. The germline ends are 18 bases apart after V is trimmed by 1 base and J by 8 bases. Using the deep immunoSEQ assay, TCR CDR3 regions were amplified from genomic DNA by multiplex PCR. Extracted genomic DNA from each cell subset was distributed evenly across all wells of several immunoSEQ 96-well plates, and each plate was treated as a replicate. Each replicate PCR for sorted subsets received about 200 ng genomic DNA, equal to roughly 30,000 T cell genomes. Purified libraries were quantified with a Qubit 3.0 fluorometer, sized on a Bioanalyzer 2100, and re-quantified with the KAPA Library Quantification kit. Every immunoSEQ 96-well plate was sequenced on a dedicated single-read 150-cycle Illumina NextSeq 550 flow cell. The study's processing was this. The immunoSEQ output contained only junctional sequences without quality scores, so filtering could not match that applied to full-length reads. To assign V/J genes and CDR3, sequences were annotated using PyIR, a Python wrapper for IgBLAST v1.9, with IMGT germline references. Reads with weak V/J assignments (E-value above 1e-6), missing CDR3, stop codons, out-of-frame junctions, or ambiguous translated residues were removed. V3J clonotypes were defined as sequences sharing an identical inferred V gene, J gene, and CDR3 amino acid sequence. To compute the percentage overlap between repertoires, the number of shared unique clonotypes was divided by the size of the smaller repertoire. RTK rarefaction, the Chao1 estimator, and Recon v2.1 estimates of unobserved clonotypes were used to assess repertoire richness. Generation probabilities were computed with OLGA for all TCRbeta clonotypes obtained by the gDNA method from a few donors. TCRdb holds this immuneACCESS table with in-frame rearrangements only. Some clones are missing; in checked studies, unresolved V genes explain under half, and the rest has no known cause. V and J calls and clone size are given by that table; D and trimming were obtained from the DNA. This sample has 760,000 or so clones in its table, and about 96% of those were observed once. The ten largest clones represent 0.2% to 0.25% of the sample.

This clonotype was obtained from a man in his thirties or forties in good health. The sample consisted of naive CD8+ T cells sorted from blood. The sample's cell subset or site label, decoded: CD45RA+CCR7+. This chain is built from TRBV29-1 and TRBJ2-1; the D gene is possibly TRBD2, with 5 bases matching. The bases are TGCAGCGTTGAAGGTACTACTAGTACGAGATATGAGCAGTTCTTC. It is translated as CSVEGTTSTRYEQFF.